Listed below are T cell receptor beta chains from one sample, sequenced in a study of blood T cell repertoires in COVID-19. This table comes from immunoSEQ multiplex PCR, and its TCRdb copy is limited to in-frame clones, with some not included. This sample carries some 200,000 clones, 60% to 80% of them seen once, and the ten largest clones take roughly a sixth. Material: PBMCs or T cells enriched from blood (not recorded which). The receptors were sampled from a woman in her forties or fifties who had recovered from COVID-19. The CDR3 runs from the conserved cysteine through the conserved F or W.

J gene,V gene,CDR3 protein
TRBJ1-5,TRBV2,CASSARGGVSNQPQHF
TRBJ1-3,TRBV18,CASSPVSSGQVLSGNTIYF
TRBJ1-2,TRBV3-1/TRBV3-2,CASSQGGRGGTNGYTF
TRBJ2-3,TRBV5-4,CASSQDTDTQYF
TRBJ2-7,TRBV5-4,CASSFLGSRNEQYF
TRBJ2-6,TRBV28,CASSFGGVGANVLTF
TRBJ2-1,TRBV19,CASSSTSGLGPTDNEQFF
TRBJ1-4,TRBV18,CASSPGLTNEKLFF
TRBJ2-7,TRBV6-1,CASRAKGGGPNEQYF
TRBJ1-1,TRBV7-9,CASAPGTGGTEAFF
TRBJ1-1,TRBV27,CASQKDRGVEAFF
TRBJ1-2,TRBV7-9,CASSLGTDVYYGYTF
TRBJ2-3,TRBV12-5,CASGLSARRDTQYF
TRBJ2-1,TRBV11-2,CASSFVLAADEQFF
TRBJ1-2,TRBV28,CASSLPTGAVGGYTF
TRBJ2-7,TRBV3-1/TRBV3-2,CASSQEGRQADF
TRBJ2-3,TRBV27,CASPLRVCTDTQYF
TRBJ2-1,TRBV5-1,CASSQDNQKQFF
TRBJ1-6,TRBV6-2/TRBV6-3,CASSYESGSPLHF
TRBJ1-1,TRBV3-1/TRBV3-2,CASSQSGAGMNTEAFF
TRBJ2-7,TRBV28,CASSLRGLAGVRGTYEQYF
TRBJ2-1,TRBV29-1,CSVEEGLQAQFF
TRBJ2-6,TRBV19,CASSMLPLGGANVLTF
TRBJ1-4,TRBV27,CASRDTGTANEKLFF
TRBJ2-5,TRBV7-9,CASSSRGTAGVAQYF
TRBJ1-5,TRBV29-1,CSVGQGPNQPQHF
TRBJ1-6,TRBV18,CASSPGQWGGISPLHF
TRBJ2-5,TRBV28,CASSVKRETQYF
TRBJ2-2,TRBV5-1,CASSLTSGTSSGTGELFF
TRBJ1-1,TRBV30,CAWNPNPMNTEAFF
TRBJ1-5,TRBV7-9,CASSYGDQPQHF
TRBJ1-5,TRBV18,CASHPTGGGQPQHF
TRBJ2-7,TRBV27,CASSPGQGQSSYEQYF
TRBJ2-1,TRBV12-2,CASRPARRGLAGSNEQFF
TRBJ2-5,TRBV24-1,CATARGMRETQYF
TRBJ2-5,TRBV7-9,CATHPIGLQETQYF
TRBJ1-2,TRBV6-5,CASTDRERYGYTF
TRBJ2-1,TRBV9,CASSPRTSGTGEQFF
TRBJ2-2,TRBV2,CASSKDSTNTGELFF
TRBJ2-1,TRBV3-1/TRBV3-2,CASSQGKKRGRNEQFF
TRBJ1-2,TRBV28,CASSSGTGYLGGYTF
TRBJ2-3,TRBV7-6,CASSKGASVNTDTQYF
TRBJ2-3,TRBV27,CATQAGGAPPDTQYF
TRBJ1-2,TRBV28,CASSLGTGGRGYTF
TRBJ2-5,TRBV24-1,CATPAPATQETQYF
TRBJ2-7,TRBV12-3/TRBV12-4,CASSRTGAYEQYF
TRBJ1-6,TRBV28,CASSNPDRDGLLPLHF
TRBJ2-1,TRBV5-6,CASSQNRGPYNEQFF
TRBJ2-5,TRBV7-2,CASSLVGSRQETQYF
TRBJ1-6,TRBV9,CASSVEGGLNSPLHF
TRBJ2-1,TRBV4-2,CASSPPGQGIYNEQFF
TRBJ1-1,TRBV3-1/TRBV3-2,CASSPQGIGQGEAFF
TRBJ2-7,TRBV28,CASRGGAGSYEQYF